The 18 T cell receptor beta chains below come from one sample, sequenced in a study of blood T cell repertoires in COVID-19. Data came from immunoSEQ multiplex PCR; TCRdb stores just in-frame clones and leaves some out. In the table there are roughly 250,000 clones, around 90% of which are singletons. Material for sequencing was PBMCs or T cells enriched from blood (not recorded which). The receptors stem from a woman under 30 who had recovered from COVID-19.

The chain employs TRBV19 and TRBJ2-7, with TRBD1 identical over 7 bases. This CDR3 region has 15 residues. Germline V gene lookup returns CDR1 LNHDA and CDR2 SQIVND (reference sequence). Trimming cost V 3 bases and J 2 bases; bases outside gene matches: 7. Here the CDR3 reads CASSIRRQGAYEQYF. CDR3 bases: TGTGCCAGTAGTATCCGGCGGCAGGGGGCCTACGAGCAGTACTTC.

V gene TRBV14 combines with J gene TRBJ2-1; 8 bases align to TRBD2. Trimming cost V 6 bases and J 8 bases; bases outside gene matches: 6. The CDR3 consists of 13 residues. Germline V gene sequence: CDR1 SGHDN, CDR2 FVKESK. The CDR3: CASRLSGSDEQFF. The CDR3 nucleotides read TGTGCCAGCAGGTTAAGCGGGAGTGATGAGCAGTTCTTC.

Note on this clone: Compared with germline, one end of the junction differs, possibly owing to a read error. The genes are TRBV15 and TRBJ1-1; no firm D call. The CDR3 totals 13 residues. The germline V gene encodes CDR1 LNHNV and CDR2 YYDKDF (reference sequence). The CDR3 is CATSQRTYVPGSF. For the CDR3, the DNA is TGTGCCACCAGCCAAAGAACTTACGTGCCAGGTTCATTT.

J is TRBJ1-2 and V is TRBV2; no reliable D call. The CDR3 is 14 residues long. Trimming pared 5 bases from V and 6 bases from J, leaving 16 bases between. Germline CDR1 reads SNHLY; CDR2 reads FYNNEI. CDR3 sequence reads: CASSQIFGRDGYTF. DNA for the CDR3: TGTGCCAGCAGTCAGATATTCGGGAGAGATGGCTACACCTTC.

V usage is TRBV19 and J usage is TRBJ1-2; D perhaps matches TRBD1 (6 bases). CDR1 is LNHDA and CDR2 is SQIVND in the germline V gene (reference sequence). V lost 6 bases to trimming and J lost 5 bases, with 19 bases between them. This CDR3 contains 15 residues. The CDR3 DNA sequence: TGTGCCAGTAGCCTCTTCCAGGGGCCCCTTTATGGCTACACCTTC. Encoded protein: CASSLFQGPLYGYTF.

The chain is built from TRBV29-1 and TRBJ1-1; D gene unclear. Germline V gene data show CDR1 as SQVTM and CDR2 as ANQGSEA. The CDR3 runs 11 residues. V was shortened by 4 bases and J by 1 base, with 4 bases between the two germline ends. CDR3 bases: TGCAGCGTTGGACAGAACACTGAAGCTTTCTTT. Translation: CSVGQNTEAFF. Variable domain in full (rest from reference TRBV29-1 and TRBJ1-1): SAVISQKPSRDICQRGTSLTIQCQVDSQVTMMFWYRQQPGQSLTLIATANQGSEATYESGFVIDKFPISRPNLTFSTLTVSNMSPEDSSIYLCSVGQNTEAFFGQGTRLTVV.

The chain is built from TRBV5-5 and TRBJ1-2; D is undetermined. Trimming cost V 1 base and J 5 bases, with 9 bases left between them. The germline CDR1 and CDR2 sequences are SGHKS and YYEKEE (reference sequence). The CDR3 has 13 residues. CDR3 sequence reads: CASSLNGGYGYTF. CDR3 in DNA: TGTGCCAGCAGCTTGAACGGTGGTTATGGCTACACCTTC.

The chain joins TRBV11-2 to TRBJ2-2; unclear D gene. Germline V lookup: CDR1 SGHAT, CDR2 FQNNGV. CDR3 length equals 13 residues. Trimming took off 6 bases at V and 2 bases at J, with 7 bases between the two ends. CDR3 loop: CASSRYNTGELFF. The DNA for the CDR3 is TGTGCCAGCAGTCGGTACAACACCGGGGAGCTGTTTTTT.

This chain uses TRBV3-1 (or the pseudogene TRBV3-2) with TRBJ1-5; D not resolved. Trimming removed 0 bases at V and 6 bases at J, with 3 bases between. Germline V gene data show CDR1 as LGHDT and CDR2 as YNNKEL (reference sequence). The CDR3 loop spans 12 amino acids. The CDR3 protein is CASSQESQPQHF. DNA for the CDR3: TGTGCCAGCAGCCAAGAGAGTCAGCCCCAGCATTTT.

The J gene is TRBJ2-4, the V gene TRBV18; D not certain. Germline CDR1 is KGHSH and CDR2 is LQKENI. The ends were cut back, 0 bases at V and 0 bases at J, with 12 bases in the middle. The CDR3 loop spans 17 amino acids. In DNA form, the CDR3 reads TGTGCCAGCTCACCACCGAAGTCAGGTCTAGCCAAAAACATTCAGTACTTC. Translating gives CASSPPKSGLAKNIQYF. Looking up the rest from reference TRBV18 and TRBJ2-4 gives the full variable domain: NAGVMQNPRHLVRRRGQEARLRCSPMKGHSHVYWYRQLPEEGLKFMVYLQKENIIDESGMPKERFSAEFPKEGPSILRIQQVVRGDSAAYFCASSPPKSGLAKNIQYFGAGTRLSVL.

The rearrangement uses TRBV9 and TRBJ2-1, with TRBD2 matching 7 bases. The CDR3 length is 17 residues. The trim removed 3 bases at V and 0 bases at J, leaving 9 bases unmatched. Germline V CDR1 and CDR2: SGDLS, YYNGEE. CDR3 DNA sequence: TGTGCCAGCAGCGCGCGACTAGCTTCGAGCTCCTACAATGAGCAGTTCTTC. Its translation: CASSARLASSSYNEQFF.

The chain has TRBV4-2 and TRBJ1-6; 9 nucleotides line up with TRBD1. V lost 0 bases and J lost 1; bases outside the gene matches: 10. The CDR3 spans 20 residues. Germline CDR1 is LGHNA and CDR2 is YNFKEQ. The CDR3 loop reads CASSQDRGTGTGSYNSPLHF. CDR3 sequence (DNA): TGTGCCAGCAGCCAAGATAGGGGAACCGGGACAGGGTCCTATAATTCACCCCTCCACTTT.

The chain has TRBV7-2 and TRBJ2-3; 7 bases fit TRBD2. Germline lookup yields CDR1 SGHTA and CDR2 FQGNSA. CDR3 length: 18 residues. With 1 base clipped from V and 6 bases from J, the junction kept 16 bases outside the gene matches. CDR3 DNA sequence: TGTGCCAGCAGCTTAGGTGGCGGGGGTCGTTCATTACTGGATACGCAGTATTTT. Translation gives CASSLGGGGRSLLDTQYF.

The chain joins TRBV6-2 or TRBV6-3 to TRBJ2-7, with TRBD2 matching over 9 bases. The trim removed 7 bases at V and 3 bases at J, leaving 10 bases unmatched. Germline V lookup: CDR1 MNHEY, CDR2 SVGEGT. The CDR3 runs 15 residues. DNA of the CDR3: TGTGCCAGCACCCCAGGACTAGCGCGAATCTACGAGCAGTACTTC. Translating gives CASTPGLARIYEQYF.

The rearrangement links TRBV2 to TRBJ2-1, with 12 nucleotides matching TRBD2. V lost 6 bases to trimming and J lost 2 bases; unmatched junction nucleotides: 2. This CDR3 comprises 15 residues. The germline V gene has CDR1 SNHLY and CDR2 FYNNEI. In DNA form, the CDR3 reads TGTGCCAGCAGAGGACTAGCGGGACCCTACAATGAGCAGTTCTTC. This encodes CASRGLAGPYNEQFF. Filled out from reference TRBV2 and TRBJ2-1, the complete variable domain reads EPEVTQTPSHQVTQMGQEVILRCVPISNHLYFYWYRQILGQKVEFLVSFYNNEISEKSEIFDDQFSVERPDGSNFTLKIRSTKLEDSAMYFCASRGLAGPYNEQFFGPGTRLTVL.

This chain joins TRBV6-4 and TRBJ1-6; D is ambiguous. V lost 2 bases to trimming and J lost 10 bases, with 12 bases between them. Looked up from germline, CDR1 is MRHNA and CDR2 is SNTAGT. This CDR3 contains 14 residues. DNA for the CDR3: TGTGCCAGCAGTGACACGGGGATAGGCTCACCCCTCCACTTT. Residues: CASSDTGIGSPLHF.

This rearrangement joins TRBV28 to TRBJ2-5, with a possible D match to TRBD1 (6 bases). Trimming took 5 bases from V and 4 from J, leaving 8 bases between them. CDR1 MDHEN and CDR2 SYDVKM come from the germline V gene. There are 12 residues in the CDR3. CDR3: CASSQGGETQYF. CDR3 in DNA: TGTGCCAGCAGTCAAGGGGGAGAGACCCAGTACTTC.

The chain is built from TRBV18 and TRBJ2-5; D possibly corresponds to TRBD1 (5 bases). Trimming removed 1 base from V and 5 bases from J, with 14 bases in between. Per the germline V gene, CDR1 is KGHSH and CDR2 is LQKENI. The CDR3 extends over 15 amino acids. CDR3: CASSPHPGPTETQYF. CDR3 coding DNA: TGTGCCAGCTCACCACATCCAGGGCCTACTGAGACCCAGTACTTC.